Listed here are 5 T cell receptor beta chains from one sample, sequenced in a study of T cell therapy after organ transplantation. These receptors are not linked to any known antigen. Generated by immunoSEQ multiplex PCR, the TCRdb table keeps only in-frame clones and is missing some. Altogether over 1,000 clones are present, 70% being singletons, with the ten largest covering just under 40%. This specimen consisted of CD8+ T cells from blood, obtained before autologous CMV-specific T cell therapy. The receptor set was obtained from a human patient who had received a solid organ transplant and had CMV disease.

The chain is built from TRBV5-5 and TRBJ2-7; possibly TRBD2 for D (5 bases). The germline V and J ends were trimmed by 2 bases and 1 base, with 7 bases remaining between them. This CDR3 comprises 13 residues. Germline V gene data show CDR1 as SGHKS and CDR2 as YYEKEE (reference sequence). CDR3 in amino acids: CASSLTSSYEQYF. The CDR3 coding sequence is TGTGCCAGCAGCTTAACTAGTTCCTACGAGCAGTACTTC. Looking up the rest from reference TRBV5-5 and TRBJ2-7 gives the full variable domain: DAGVTQSPTHLIKTRGQQVTLRCSPISGHKSVSWYQQVLGQGPQFIFQYYEKEERGRGNFPDRFSARQFPNYSSELNVNALLLGDSALYLCASSLTSSYEQYFGPGTRLTVT.

The CDR3 spells CASRPGQADTQYF. The CDR3 region has the DNA TGTGCCAGTAGGCCGGGACAGGCAGATACGCAGTATTTT. The V and J genes are TRBV19 and TRBJ2-3; 8 nucleotides align to TRBD1. The CDR3 runs 13 residues. Germline V gene lookup returns CDR1 LNHDA and CDR2 SQIVND (reference sequence). With V trimmed by 6 bases and J by 4 bases, 3 bases remained unmatched.

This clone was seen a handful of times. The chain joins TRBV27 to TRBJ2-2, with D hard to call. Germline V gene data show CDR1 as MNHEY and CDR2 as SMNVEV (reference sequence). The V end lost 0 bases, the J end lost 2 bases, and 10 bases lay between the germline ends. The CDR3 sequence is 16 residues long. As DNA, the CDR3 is TGTGCCAGCAGTTTATCGTTTATGGTAAACACCGGGGAGCTGTTTTTT. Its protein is CASSLSFMVNTGELFF.

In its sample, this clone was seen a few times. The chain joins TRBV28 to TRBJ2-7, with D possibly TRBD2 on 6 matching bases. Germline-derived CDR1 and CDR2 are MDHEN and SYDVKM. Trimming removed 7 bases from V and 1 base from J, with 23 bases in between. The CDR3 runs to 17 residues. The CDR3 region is CASTPGMLRDWSYEQYF. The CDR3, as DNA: TGTGCCAGCACCCCAGGGATGCTCCGGGACTGGTCCTACGAGCAGTACTTC.

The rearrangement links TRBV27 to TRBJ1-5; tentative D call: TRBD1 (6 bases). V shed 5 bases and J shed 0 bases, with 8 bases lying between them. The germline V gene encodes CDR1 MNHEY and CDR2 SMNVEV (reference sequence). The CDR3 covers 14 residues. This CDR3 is CASSTGYSNQPQHF. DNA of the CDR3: TGTGCCAGCAGTACAGGGTATAGCAATCAGCCCCAGCATTTT.